Presented here are 29 T cell receptor beta chains from one specimen sequenced in a study of T cell changes during pregnancy in multiple sclerosis. The table came from immunoSEQ multiplex PCR; TCRdb's copy has only in-frame clones and leaves some out. The table records around 69,000 clones, roughly 93% of them present only once. Specimen: peripheral blood, collected in the third trimester of pregnancy. The receptors here all came from a female donor with multiple sclerosis, enrolled in a pregnancy study.

V gene TRBV28 combines with J gene TRBJ1-6; D is possibly TRBD1 (5 bases). CDR3 length: 14 residues. CDR1 is MDHEN and CDR2 is SYDVKM in the germline V gene. With 2 bases removed from V and 9 bases from J, the gap between germline ends came to 11 bases. For the CDR3, the DNA is TGTGCCAGCAGTTTAGGAGGGGTTCTTTCACCCCTCCACTTT. Protein: CASSLGGVLSPLHF.

This chain links TRBV10-2 with TRBJ1-1; TRBD1 aligns across 10 bases. Germline loops: CDR1 WSHSY, CDR2 SAAADI. The junction had 10 bases not matched to a gene; V was cut back by 5 bases and J by 7 bases. CDR3 length: 15 amino acids. The CDR3 coding sequence is TGCGCCAGCAGTCAGATTTCCGGGACAGGGGATGAAGCTTTCTTT. Translating gives CASSQISGTGDEAFF.

V gene TRBV19 combines with J gene TRBJ1-3; 8 bases are shared with TRBD1. The CDR3 has 17 residues. Trimming cost V 5 bases and J 4 bases; bases outside gene matches: 13. Germline assignment: CDR1 LNHDA and CDR2 SQIVND (reference sequence). CDR3 in amino acids: CASSGRQGTNYGNTIYF. The DNA for the CDR3 is TGTGCCAGTAGTGGAAGACAGGGGACGAATTACGGAAACACCATATATTTT.

The chain recombines TRBV11-3 with TRBJ2-1; tentatively, D is TRBD2 (6 bases). Germline V gene sequence: CDR1 SGHNT, CDR2 YENEEA. This CDR3 region has 14 residues. V shed 6 bases and J shed 7 bases, with 16 bases lying between them. The CDR3 sequence is CASSNGAGNNEQFF. The CDR3 coding sequence is TGTGCCAGCAGTAACGGGGCGGGAAATAATGAGCAGTTCTTC.

The CDR3 DNA is TGTGCCAGCAGCCCAGTCGCCGGGACAGGGCTCTACGAGCAGTACTTC. Its translation is CASSPVAGTGLYEQYF. V and J are TRBV11-2 and TRBJ2-7, with TRBD1 matching 9 bases. The CDR3 spans 16 residues. The germline CDR1 and CDR2 sequences are SGHAT and FQNNGV. Trimming took 5 bases from V and 3 from J; bases not matched to a gene: 11. Looking up the rest from reference TRBV11-2 and TRBJ2-7 gives the full variable domain: EAGVAQSPRYKIIEKRQSVAFWCNPISGHATLYWYQQILGQGPKLLIQFQNNGVVDDSQLPKDRFSAERLKGVDSTLKIQPAKLEDSAVYLCASSPVAGTGLYEQYFGPGTRLTVT.

The V call is TRBV6-1, the J call TRBJ2-7; 10 positions match TRBD1. The V gene's germline CDR1 is MNHNS and CDR2 SASEGT. Trimming took 1 base from V and 3 from J; bases not matched to a gene: 0. The CDR3 is 14 residues long. CDR3: CASSEGTGGYEQYF. The CDR3, as DNA: TGTGCCAGCAGTGAAGGGACAGGGGGCTACGAGCAGTACTTC.

The chain recombines TRBV2 with TRBJ2-1, with TRBD2 matching 8 bases. The CDR3 contains 14 residues. Germline assignment: CDR1 SNHLY and CDR2 FYNNEI. V was clipped by 4 bases and J by 5 bases; unmatched bases: 4. For the CDR3, the DNA is TGTGCCAGCAGTGCGGGGGGGGCCCACAATGAGCAGTTCTTC. It translates to CASSAGGAHNEQFF.

This clone was detected once. This sequence joins TRBV15 and TRBJ1-5; D unclear. Germline V lookup: CDR1 LNHNV, CDR2 YYDKDF (reference sequence). The V and J ends lost 0 bases and 0 bases respectively, with 6 bases between them. The CDR3 contains 15 residues. CDR3 DNA: TGTGCCACCAGCAGAGACGGGAATAGCAATCAGCCCCAGCATTTT. Protein product: CATSRDGNSNQPQHF. Full variable domain (outside the CDR3, taken from reference TRBV15 and TRBJ1-5): DAMVIQNPRYQVTQFGKPVTLSCSQTLNHNVMYWYQQKSSQAPKLLFHYYDKDFNNEADTPDNFQSRRPNTSFCFLDIRSPGLGDTAMYLCATSRDGNSNQPQHFGDGTRLSIL.

This clone was picked up one time. J is TRBJ2-7 and V is TRBV9; D might be TRBD1 (6 bases). Germline lookup yields CDR1 SGDLS and CDR2 YYNGEE. This CDR3 is 14 amino acids long. Trimming stripped 4 bases from V and 5 bases from J, with 16 bases between. This chain's CDR3 is CASSSTGNSHEQYF. In DNA, the CDR3 is TGTGCCAGCAGCTCAACAGGGAATTCCCACGAGCAGTACTTC.

This clone showed up just once. The chain joins TRBV7-2 to TRBJ1-2; possibly TRBD1 for D (6 bases). Germline V gives CDR1 SGHTA, CDR2 FQGNSA. The CDR3 consists of 16 residues. V shed 5 bases and J shed 2 bases, with 18 bases lying between them. In nucleotides, the CDR3 is TGTGCCAGCAGCCCCGCGTGGGGGCGCGGCAACTATGGCTACACCTTC. Residues: CASSPAWGRGNYGYTF.

The chain links TRBV7-2 to TRBJ2-1; the D gene is possibly TRBD2 (7 bases). The germline CDR1 and CDR2 sequences are SGHTA and FQGNSA. The CDR3 is 15 residues long. V was cut by 2 bases and J by 8 bases, with 16 bases left in between. The CDR3 sequence is CASSLRGGLHYEQFF. The CDR3 DNA reads as TGTGCCAGCAGCTTAAGGGGGGGCCTTCACTATGAGCAGTTCTTC. The full variable domain, in which reference TRBV7-2 and TRBJ2-1 provide the parts outside the CDR3, is GAGVSQSPSNKVTEKGKDVELRCDPISGHTALYWYRQSLGQGLEFLIYFQGNSAPDKSGLPSDRFSAERTGGSVSTLTIQRTQQEDSAVYLCASSLRGGLHYEQFFGPGTRLTVL.

Written as DNA, the CDR3 is TGCGCCAGCAGCTTGTCCTCGACAGGGAACTATGGCTACACCTTC. Translating it yields CASSLSSTGNYGYTF. This chain links TRBV5-1 with TRBJ1-2; the match to TRBD1 covers 7 bases. Trimming took 1 base from V and 2 from J; bases not matched to a gene: 5. Germline V gene lookup returns CDR1 SGHRS and CDR2 YFSETQ. CDR3 size: 15 residues.

The chain combines TRBV9 with TRBJ2-1; TRBD1 matches 8 bases. Germline-derived CDR1 and CDR2 are SGDLS and YYNGEE. J was trimmed by 0 bases and V by 4 bases; bases with no gene match: 9. This CDR3 has 17 residues. CDR3 DNA: TGTGCCAGCAGCCCCCGGACAGGGACTCCCTCCTACAATGAGCAGTTCTTC. It codes for CASSPRTGTPSYNEQFF.

The V call is TRBV14, the J call TRBJ1-2; the match to TRBD1 covers 10 bases. V was clipped by 4 bases and J by 4 bases; unmatched bases: 9. The germline gives CDR1 SGHDN, CDR2 FVKESK. The CDR3 covers 16 residues. The CDR3 region is CASSPSGTGVVYGYTF. The CDR3 DNA sequence: TGTGCCAGCAGCCCTTCTGGGACAGGGGTGGTCTATGGCTACACCTTC.

A single count supports this clone. The V and J genes are TRBV14 and TRBJ2-5, with unresolved D. This CDR3 contains 13 residues. Germline CDR1 reads SGHDN; CDR2 reads FVKESK. V was trimmed by 4 bases and J by 4 bases, leaving 10 bases between them. In DNA form, the CDR3 reads TGTGCCAGCAGCCCAGGTGGGTCAGAGACCCAGTACTTC. Encoded protein: CASSPGGSETQYF.

Written as DNA, the CDR3 is TGTGCCAGCCGATCTCCGGGACAGGGACGGGGCTACACCTTC. This translates into CASRSPGQGRGYTF. This rearrangement joins TRBV2 to TRBJ1-2; 9 bases match TRBD1. V shed 8 bases, J shed 8 bases, and the junction held 12 bases outside the gene matches. CDR3 size: 14 residues. Germline CDR1 and CDR2: SNHLY and FYNNEI.

This sequence joins TRBV7-2 and TRBJ1-2; 8 nucleotides match TRBD1. The V segment lost 4 bases and the J segment 4 bases; nucleotides outside the gene matches: 5. CDR3 size: 14 residues. Germline values: CDR1 SGHTA, CDR2 FQGNSA. CDR3 sequence: CASSSGQGGYGYTF. The CDR3, as DNA: TGTGCCAGCAGCTCCGGACAGGGAGGCTATGGCTACACCTTC.

The rearrangement joins TRBV5-4 to TRBJ2-1; the D is unclear. This CDR3 has 14 amino acids. Per germline, CDR1 SGHNT and CDR2 YYREEE (reference sequence). Trimming pared 3 bases from V and 6 bases from J, leaving 13 bases between. The CDR3 DNA reads as TGTGCCAGCAGCTCCACCAGGAACGTCAATGAGCAGTTCTTC. This translates into CASSSTRNVNEQFF.

The chain employs TRBV10-2 and TRBJ1-1; D is undetermined. Germline lookup yields CDR1 WSHSY and CDR2 SAAADI. Trimming cost V 4 bases and J 4 bases, with 19 bases left between them. The CDR3 consists of 16 residues. The CDR3 reads CASSALQNYAGTEAFF. The CDR3 DNA reads TGCGCCAGCAGTGCTCTCCAGAATTATGCGGGCACTGAAGCTTTCTTT.

The chain couples TRBV11-3 to TRBJ2-1; weak D call: TRBD2 (7 bases). The CDR3 is 14 residues long. Germline V CDR1 and CDR2: SGHNT, YENEEA. Trimming removed 7 bases at V and 6 bases at J, with 16 bases between. In nucleotides, the CDR3 is TGTGCCAGCACCGGGGGGCAGAGGGTCAATGAGCAGTTCTTC. It specifies CASTGGQRVNEQFF.

This chain joins TRBV5-4 and TRBJ1-5, with 8 bases that match TRBD1. J gave up 3 bases and V 3 bases, and 11 bases lay outside the gene matches. CDR1 is SGHNT, CDR2 YYREEE, per germline (reference sequence). The CDR3 has 17 residues. The CDR3, as DNA: TGTGCCAGCAGCTCCCCCCAGGGGGCGCGGGTCAATCAGCCCCAGCATTTT. It is translated as CASSSPQGARVNQPQHF.

The chain combines TRBV9 with TRBJ1-1; D is possibly TRBD1 (5 bases). CDR3 length: 13 amino acids. Germline loops: CDR1 SGDLS, CDR2 YYNGEE. The germline V and J ends were trimmed by 2 bases and 8 bases, with 13 bases remaining between them. The CDR3, as DNA: TGTGCCAGCAGCGTGACCCCAGGACAAGAAGCTTTCTTT. Translated: CASSVTPGQEAFF.

Here the CDR3 DNA reads TGTGCCAGCAGCGTAGGGGCAGGGCTTAGACAGCCCCAGCATTTT. As protein: CASSVGAGLRQPQHF. V gene TRBV9 combines with J gene TRBJ1-5, with D possibly being TRBD1 (5 bases). The CDR3 loop spans 15 amino acids. Germline CDR1 and CDR2: SGDLS and YYNGEE. V was trimmed by 0 bases and J by 7 bases, leaving 14 bases between them.

This clone was detected only once. In DNA, the CDR3 is TGTGCCTGGAGGGCGACAGGGGTAGTAAATTCACCCCTCCACTTT. This translates into CAWRATGVVNSPLHF. The chain combines TRBV30 with TRBJ1-6; 8 nucleotides align to TRBD1. Germline CDR1 reads GTSNPN; CDR2 reads SVGIG (reference sequence). The CDR3 has 15 residues. V gave up 3 bases and J gave up 7 bases; unmatched junction bases: 8. The entire variable domain, with the rest obtained from reference TRBV30 and TRBJ1-6, is as follows: SQTIHQWPATLVQPVGSPLSLECTVEGTSNPNLYWYRQAAGRGLQLLFYSVGIGQISSEVPQNLSASRPQDRQFILSSKKLLLSDSGFYLCAWRATGVVNSPLHFGNGTRLTVT.

J is TRBJ2-5 and V is TRBV9; 9 positions match TRBD2. The CDR3 length is 14 residues. Germline loops: CDR1 SGDLS, CDR2 YYNGEE. J lost 7 bases, V lost 4 bases, and 8 bases had no gene match. The CDR3 loop is CASSITPSGATQYF. The CDR3 DNA follows: TGTGCCAGCAGCATCACCCCTAGCGGGGCGACCCAGTACTTC. The whole variable domain, remainder taken from reference TRBV9 and TRBJ2-5, is DSGVTQTPKHLITATGQRVTLRCSPRSGDLSVYWYQQSLDQGLQFLIQYYNGEERAKGNILERFSAQQFPDLHSELNLSSLELGDSALYFCASSITPSGATQYFGPGTRLLVL.

The rearrangement links TRBV5-4 to TRBJ1-4, with D possibly TRBD1 on 6 matching bases. This CDR3 has 16 residues. The V gene lost 0 bases and the J gene lost 6 bases, with 15 bases spanning the gap. Germline V gives CDR1 SGHNT, CDR2 YYREEE (reference sequence). The DNA of the CDR3 is TGTGCCAGCAGCTTGGATGGGGGGGCGGGGTATGAAAAACTGTTTTTT. This gives the protein CASSLDGGAGYEKLFF.

The chain recombines TRBV7-2 with TRBJ2-7, with 7 bases matching TRBD1. This CDR3 is built from 15 residues. The germline V gene encodes CDR1 SGHTA and CDR2 FQGNSA. V dropped 5 bases and J dropped 2; count of bases not matched to a gene: 9. Here the CDR3 reads CASSPRQGPTYEQYF. CDR3 nucleotide sequence: TGTGCCAGCAGCCCAAGACAGGGCCCAACCTACGAGCAGTACTTC.

This chain links TRBV6-5 with TRBJ2-7; the match to TRBD2 covers 7 bases. The V segment lost 0 bases and the J segment 3 bases; nucleotides outside the gene matches: 2. Looked up from germline, CDR1 is MNHEY and CDR2 is SVGAGI. There are 14 residues in the CDR3. As DNA, the CDR3 is TGTGCCAGCAGTTACTCGGGAGGGATCTACGAGCAGTACTTC. Its protein product is CASSYSGGIYEQYF.

J is TRBJ1-1 and V is TRBV5-1, with TRBD1 identical over 11 bases. J gave up 3 bases and V 4 bases, and 8 bases lay outside the gene matches. From germline, CDR1 is SGHRS and CDR2 YFSETQ. This CDR3 comprises 16 residues. As DNA, the CDR3 is TGCGCCAGCAGCCGAGGACAGGGGGCTTTGTACACTGAAGCTTTCTTT. It translates to CASSRGQGALYTEAFF.